What follows are 3 T cell receptor beta chains derived from one specimen sequenced in a study of T cells in Graves' hyperthyroidism and ophthalmopathy. RNA transcripts gave rise to amplified TCR beta CDR3 regions. A first-round RT-PCR of the TCR CDR3 used the HTBI primer set. TCRdb reprocessed the multiplex PCR reads via MiXCR and lists one record per CDR3 protein. The sample lists about 610,000 distinct CDR3 sequences; under 60% were seen once. Specimen: peripheral blood or thyroid tissue (not recorded which). The receptors derive from a woman under 30 with Graves' hyperthyroidism.

The chain employs TRBV6-6 and TRBJ1-1, with D possibly being TRBD1 (6 bases). V lost 2 bases and J lost 1, with 8 bases in between. CDR3 length: 14 amino acids. The V gene's germline CDR1 is MNHNY and CDR2 SVGAGI (reference sequence). The CDR3 here is CASSYGTQNTEAFF. DNA of the CDR3: TGTGCCAGCAGTTACGGGACACAGAACACTGAAGCTTTCTTT.

This clonotype was observed at least ten times. The V call is TRBV24-1, the J call TRBJ2-5; D ambiguous. Germline V lookup: CDR1 KGHDR, CDR2 SFDVKD. Trimming cost V 6 bases and J 4 bases, with 11 bases left between them. This CDR3 has 13 residues. CDR3 sequence: CATSPKALETQYF. The CDR3 DNA sequence: TGTGCCACCAGTCCTAAGGCCTTAGAGACCCAGTACTTC.

Many counts were recorded for this clonotype. The chain recombines TRBV6-4 with TRBJ1-1; TRBD1 matches 7 bases. Trimming removed 3 bases from V and 1 base from J; junction bases left unmatched: 5. Germline lookup yields CDR1 MRHNA and CDR2 SNTAGT. The length of the CDR3 is 15 residues. The CDR3 DNA is TGTGCCAGCAGTGAGACAGGGTCCGGGAACACTGAAGCTTTCTTT. Encoded protein: CASSETGSGNTEAFF.